This T cell receptor beta chain was obtained from a study of T cell responses to AZD1222 COVID-19 vaccine. Study context: Recipients boosted at about 4 weeks or about 12 weeks are pooled. Whole-study findings and limits: The CD4 TCRs associated with vaccination extended across spike and predominated at 160-218 and 743-854. Nearly half of spike-specific TCRs reportedly go after variant regions that carry no mutations.

In regard to this clone: Its antigen is as yet unknown.

The CDR3 is 14 amino acids. V dropped 5 bases and J dropped 7; count of bases not matched to a gene: 2. Germline V gene data show CDR1 as SEHNR and CDR2 as FQNEAQ (reference sequence). Assay: immunoSEQ multiplex PCR; the TCRdb copy retains only in-frame clones and omits some. This sample has over 85,000 clones, with 70% to 90% found just once. The chain links TRBV7-9 to TRBJ1-4; 12 nucleotides align to TRBD1. The starting material was peripheral blood, obtained on day 0 of AZD1222 vaccination. The source is an adult in good health. The CDR3 nucleotides read TGTGCCAGCAGCCGGGACAGGGGGCTTGAAAAACTGTTTTTT. This codes for CASSRDRGLEKLFF.